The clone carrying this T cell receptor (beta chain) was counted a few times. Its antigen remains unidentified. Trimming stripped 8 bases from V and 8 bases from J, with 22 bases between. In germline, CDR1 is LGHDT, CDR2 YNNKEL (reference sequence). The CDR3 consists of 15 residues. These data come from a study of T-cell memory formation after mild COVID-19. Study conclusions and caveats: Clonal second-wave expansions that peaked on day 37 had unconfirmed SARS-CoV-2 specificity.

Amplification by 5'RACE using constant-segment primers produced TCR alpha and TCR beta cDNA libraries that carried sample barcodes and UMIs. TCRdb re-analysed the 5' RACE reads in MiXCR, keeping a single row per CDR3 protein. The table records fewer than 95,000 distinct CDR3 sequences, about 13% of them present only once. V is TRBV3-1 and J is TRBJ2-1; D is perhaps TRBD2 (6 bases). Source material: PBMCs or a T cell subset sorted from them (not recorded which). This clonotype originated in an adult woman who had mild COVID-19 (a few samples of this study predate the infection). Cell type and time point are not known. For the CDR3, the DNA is TGTGCCAGCGAGGAGGTCGGGGGAGACGCAGATGAGCAGTTCTTC. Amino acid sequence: CASEEVGGDADEQFF.